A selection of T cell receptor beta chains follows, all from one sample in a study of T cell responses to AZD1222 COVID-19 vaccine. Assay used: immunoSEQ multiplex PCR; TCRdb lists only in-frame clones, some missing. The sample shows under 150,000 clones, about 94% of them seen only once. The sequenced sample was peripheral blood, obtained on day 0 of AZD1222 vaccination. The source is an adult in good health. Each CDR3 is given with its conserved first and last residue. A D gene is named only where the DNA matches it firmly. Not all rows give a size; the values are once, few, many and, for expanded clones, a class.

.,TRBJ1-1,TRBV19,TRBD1,CASSTSTGMNTEAFF,TGTGCCAGTAGTACCTCGACAGGGATGAACACTGAAGCTTTCTTT
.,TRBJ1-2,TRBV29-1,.,CSVDYQPYGYTF,TGCAGCGTTGACTACCAGCCCTATGGCTACACCTTC
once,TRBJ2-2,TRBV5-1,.,CASSRQGRDGELFF,TGCGCCAGCAGCAGGCAGGGAAGGGACGGGGAACTGTTTTTT
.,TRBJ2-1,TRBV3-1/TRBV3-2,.,CASSQMSYDEQFF,TGTGCCAGCAGCCAGATGTCGTACGATGAGCAGTTCTTC
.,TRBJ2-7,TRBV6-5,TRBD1,CASRGQGGYEQYF,TGTGCCAGCAGGGGACAGGGGGGTTACGAGCAGTACTTC
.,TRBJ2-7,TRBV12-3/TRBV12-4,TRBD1,CASSTIRGYEQYF,TGTGCCAGCAGCACAATCAGGGGGTACGAGCAGTACTTC
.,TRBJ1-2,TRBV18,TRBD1,CASSPPVRTGTGYTF,TGTGCCAGCTCACCACCGGTACGGACAGGTACTGGCTACACCTTC
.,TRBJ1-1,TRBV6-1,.,CASSEWEQMNTEAFF,TGTGCCAGCAGTGAATGGGAACAGATGAACACTGAAGCTTTCTTT
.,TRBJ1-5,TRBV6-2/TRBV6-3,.,CASSPVQGVVGNQPQHF,TGTGCCAGCAGTCCCGTACAGGGTGTTGTGGGCAATCAGCCCCAGCATTTT
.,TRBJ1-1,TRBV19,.,CASSMRPIGGAGAFF,TGTGCCAGTAGTATGAGGCCCATTGGTGGGGCGGGAGCTTTCTTT
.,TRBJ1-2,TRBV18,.,CASSGEEVDVDGYTF,TGTGCCAGCTCAGGGGAGGAAGTCGATGTCGATGGCTACACCTTC
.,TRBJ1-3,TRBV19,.,CASSEARDTIYF,TGTGCCAGTAGTGAGGCTCGGGACACCATATATTTT
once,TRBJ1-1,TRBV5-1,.,CASSLNRGNTEAFF,TGCGCCAGCAGCTTGAATAGGGGGAACACTGAAGCTTTCTTT
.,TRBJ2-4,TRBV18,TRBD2,CASSPKAGDLAKNIQYF,TGTGCCAGCTCACCAAAGGCGGGGGACTTAGCCAAAAACATTCAGTACTTC
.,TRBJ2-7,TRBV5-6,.,CASSSVNSYEQYF,TGTGCCAGCAGCTCGGTCAACTCCTACGAGCAGTACTTC
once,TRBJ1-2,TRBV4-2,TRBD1,CASSQDLGQGRSYGYTF,TGTGCCAGCAGCCAAGATTTGGGACAGGGACGGAGCTATGGCTACACCTTC
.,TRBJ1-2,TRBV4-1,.,CASSQMKPLDSVPRDYGYTF,TGCGCCAGCAGCCAAATGAAACCTCTAGACAGCGTCCCAAGGGACTATGGCTACACCTTC
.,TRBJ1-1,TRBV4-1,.,CASSQDIQPFYTEAFF,TGCGCCAGCAGCCAAGATATCCAGCCCTTTTACACTGAAGCTTTCTTT
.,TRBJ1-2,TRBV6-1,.,CASSDPRTATYGYTF,TGTGCCAGCAGTGACCCTCGGACAGCTACATATGGCTACACCTTC
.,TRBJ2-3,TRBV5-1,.,CASSQDGGPTDTQYF,TGCGCCAGCAGCCAGGATGGGGGGCCCACAGATACGCAGTATTTT
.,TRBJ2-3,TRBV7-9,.,CASSLQGGEDTQYF,TGTGCCAGCAGCTTACAGGGTGGGGAAGATACGCAGTATTTT
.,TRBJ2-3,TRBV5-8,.,CASSLITDTQYF,TGTGCCAGCAGCTTAATCACAGATACGCAGTATTTT
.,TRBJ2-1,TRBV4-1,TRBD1,CASSQGHGQGAYNEQFF,TGCGCCAGCAGCCAAGGGCACGGACAGGGGGCCTACAATGAGCAGTTCTTC
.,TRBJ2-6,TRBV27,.,CASSPRVLAPGANVLTF,TGTGCCAGCAGTCCCCGGGTCCTGGCCCCTGGGGCCAACGTCCTGACTTTC
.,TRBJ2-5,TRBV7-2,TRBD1,CASGDRAQETQYF,TGTGCCAGCGGGGACAGGGCCCAAGAGACCCAGTACTTC
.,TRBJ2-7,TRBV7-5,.,CARSLARDHEQYF,TGTGCCAGAAGTCTCGCCAGGGACCACGAGCAGTACTTC
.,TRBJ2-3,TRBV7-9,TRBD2,CASSPRVAGGPEDTQYF,TGTGCCAGCAGCCCGCGGGTTGCGGGGGGGCCTGAGGATACGCAGTATTTT
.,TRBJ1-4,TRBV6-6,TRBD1,CASRPGQAPNEKLFF,TGTGCCAGCAGACCCGGACAGGCCCCTAATGAAAAACTGTTTTTT
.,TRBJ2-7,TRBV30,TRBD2,CAWTPGGPWYEQYF,TGTGCCTGGACCCCGGGGGGGCCGTGGTACGAGCAGTACTTC
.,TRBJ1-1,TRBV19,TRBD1,CASGTGGIGTEAFF,TGTGCCAGTGGGACAGGGGGCATAGGCACTGAAGCTTTCTTT
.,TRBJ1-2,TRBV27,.,CASSPMGGWDGYTF,TGTGCCAGCAGTCCGATGGGGGGGTGGGATGGCTACACCTTC
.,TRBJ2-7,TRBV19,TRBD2,CASSPLAGPYEQYF,TGTGCCAGTAGTCCCCTAGCGGGACCCTACGAGCAGTACTTC
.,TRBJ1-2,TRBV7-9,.,CASSLDIDSNYGYTF,TGTGCCAGCAGCTTAGATATAGACAGTAACTATGGCTACACCTTC
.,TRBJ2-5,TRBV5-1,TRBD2,CASSLGASGIQETQYF,TGCGCCAGCAGCTTGGGAGCTAGCGGGATCCAAGAGACCCAGTACTTC
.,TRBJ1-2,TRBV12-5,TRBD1,CASGFSTTGAYGYTF,TGTGCTAGTGGTTTTTCAACAACAGGGGCCTATGGCTACACCTTC
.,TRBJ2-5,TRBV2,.,CASSGGQETQYF,TGTGCCAGCAGCGGCGGGCAAGAGACCCAGTACTTC
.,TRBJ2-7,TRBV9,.,CANSKGRLSYEQYF,TGTGCCAATTCAAAGGGAAGACTCTCCTACGAGCAGTACTTC
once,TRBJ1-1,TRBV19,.,CASSIGQGTEAFF,TGTGCCAGTAGTATCGGGCAGGGGACTGAAGCTTTCTTT
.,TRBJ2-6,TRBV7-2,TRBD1,CASSSIRTTGASGANVLTF,TGTGCCAGCAGCTCCATAAGAACTACAGGGGCCTCTGGGGCCAACGTCCTGACTTTC
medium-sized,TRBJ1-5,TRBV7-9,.,CASSLAEAGDQPQHF,TGTGCCAGCAGCTTAGCTGAGGCAGGGGATCAGCCCCAGCATTTT
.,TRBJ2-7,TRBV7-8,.,CASSLVYEQYF,TGTGCCAGCAGCTTAGTATACGAGCAGTACTTC
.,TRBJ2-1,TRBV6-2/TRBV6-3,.,CASSDPQMSSYNEQFF,TGTGCCAGCAGTGACCCACAGATGAGCTCCTACAATGAGCAGTTCTTC
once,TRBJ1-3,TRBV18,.,CASSPAGLPGNTIYF,TGTGCCAGCTCACCGGCGGGGCTCCCTGGAAACACCATATATTTT
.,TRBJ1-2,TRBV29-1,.,CSVPASGYGYTF,TGCAGCGTTCCCGCCTCGGGCTATGGCTACACCTTC
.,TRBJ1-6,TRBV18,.,CASSQNDRNSPLHF,TGTGCCAGCTCCCAGAACGACCGCAATTCACCCCTCCACTTT
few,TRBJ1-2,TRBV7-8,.,CASSKEGAGLYGYTF,TGTGCCAGCAGCAAAGAAGGGGCAGGGCTCTATGGCTACACCTTC
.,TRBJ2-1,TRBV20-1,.,CSASPGQNSYNEQFF,TGCAGTGCTAGTCCCGGCCAGAACTCCTACAATGAGCAGTTCTTC